The 11 T cell receptor beta chains below all came from one sample that was sequenced in a study of Graves' ophthalmopathy and Graves' hyperthyroidism. TCR beta CDR3 regions were amplified from RNA transcripts. An initial RT-PCR round employing HTBI primers preceded a second-round multiplex PCR. MiXCR was run by TCRdb on the multiplex PCR reads, yielding one entry per CDR3 protein. The sample includes 40,000 to 45,000 distinct CDR3 sequences, 52% of them seen just once. The sample consisted of peripheral blood. These receptor sequences come from an adult man with Graves' ophthalmopathy.

This clonotype has at least ten counts. The CDR3 DNA follows: TGTGCCAGCAGTGACCCCACTAGATGGGCTCCAGATACGCAGTATTTT. It translates to CASSDPTRWAPDTQYF. V usage is TRBV2 and J usage is TRBJ2-3; tentative D call: TRBD2 (5 bases). The V and J ends lost 3 bases and 4 bases respectively, with 17 bases between them. This CDR3 comprises 16 residues. Germline V gives CDR1 SNHLY, CDR2 FYNNEI.

This clonotype was found many times. The rearrangement uses TRBV6-5 and TRBJ1-1, with 8 bases aligning to TRBD1. J gave up 5 bases and V 5 bases, and 4 bases lay outside the gene matches. The length of the CDR3 is 13 residues. From germline, CDR1 is MNHEY and CDR2 SVGAGI. The CDR3 coding sequence is TGTGCCAGCAGTCGGACAGGGAGGACTGAAGCTTTCTTT. Translated, it gives CASSRTGRTEAFF.

This clonotype was seen a single time. The chain employs TRBV24-1 and TRBJ1-3; D is undetermined. The germline gives CDR1 KGHDR, CDR2 SFDVKD. The V gene lost 4 bases and the J gene lost 4 bases, with 7 bases spanning the gap. The CDR3 is 13 residues long. Here the CDR3 reads CATSDSAGNTIYF. CDR3 coding DNA: TGTGCCACCAGTGACTCCGCGGGAAACACCATATATTTT.

This clonotype occurred many times. The chain carries TRBV5-1 and TRBJ2-3, with 10 bases identical to TRBD2. The CDR3 length is 17 residues. V was pared by 0 bases and J by 0 bases, with 4 bases of the junction left unmatched. CDR1 and CDR2 (germline): SGHRS, YFSETQ. CDR3 protein: CASSLALTSGSTDTQYF. The CDR3 region has the DNA TGCGCCAGCAGCTTGGCCCTGACTAGCGGGAGCACAGATACGCAGTATTTT.

This clonotype came up many times. The chain couples TRBV28 to TRBJ2-7; D perhaps matches TRBD1 (6 bases). Trimming removed 3 bases from V and 0 bases from J, with 6 bases in between. The CDR3 has 13 amino acids. CDR1 is MDHEN, CDR2 SYDVKM, per germline. The CDR3 coding sequence is TGTGCCAGCAGTTTGGGACACTCCTACGAGCAGTACTTC. Translated, it gives CASSLGHSYEQYF.

The V and J genes are TRBV18 and TRBJ1-1, with TRBD1 as a possible D gene (5 bases). The V and J ends lost 2 bases and 10 bases respectively, with 17 bases between them. The germline CDR1 and CDR2 sequences are KGHSH and LQKENI. CDR3 length: 14 amino acids. The CDR3 sequence is CASSPSQGNLGAFF. The CDR3 DNA reads TGTGCCAGCTCACCATCTCAGGGAAATCTCGGAGCTTTCTTT.

There are a few counts of this clonotype. Since no conserved phenylalanine or tryptophan closes the CDR3, a read error is the likely cause. The DNA is left out, because the CDR3 cannot be placed on it with certainty; the CDR3 is given as TCRdb lists it. The gene calls are TRBV18 and TRBJ1-1. With termini counted, the CDR3 has 11 amino acids. Per germline, CDR1 KGHSH and CDR2 LQKENI. The CDR3 loop reads CASSTPGNYSI.

This clonotype occurred many times. The chain links TRBV19 to TRBJ1-1; possibly TRBD1 for D (6 bases). The germline gives CDR1 LNHDA, CDR2 SQIVND (reference sequence). Trimming cost V 3 bases and J 1 base, with 9 bases left between them. CDR3 length equals 14 residues. CDR3 nucleotides: TGTGCCAGTAGTATTACAGGGTCGAACACTGAAGCTTTCTTT. Protein: CASSITGSNTEAFF.

The CDR3 reads CASSTGRDTIYF. The CDR3 region has the DNA TGTGCCAGCAGCACTGGTCGGGACACCATATATTTT. The rearrangement uses TRBV9 and TRBJ1-3; D call uncertain. V was pared by 4 bases and J by 8 bases, with 10 bases between. CDR3 length: 12 residues. Per germline, CDR1 SGDLS and CDR2 YYNGEE. The variable domain in full, with the rest retrieved from reference TRBV9 and TRBJ1-3, is DSGVTQTPKHLITATGQRVTLRCSPRSGDLSVYWYQQSLDQGLQFLIQYYNGEERAKGNILERFSAQQFPDLHSELNLSSLELGDSALYFCASSTGRDTIYFGEGSWLTVV.

The count of this clonotype is one. The chain recombines TRBV9 with TRBJ2-7; D may be TRBD2 (5 bases). CDR1 is SGDLS and CDR2 is YYNGEE in the germline V gene. This CDR3 contains 15 residues. V lost 0 bases to trimming and J lost 7 bases, with 17 bases between them. The CDR3 spells CASSVASGATGEQYV. The DNA for the CDR3 is TGTGCCAGCAGCGTAGCCAGCGGTGCCACCGGGGAGCAGTACGTC.

This clonotype was picked up many times. A much larger clone differs by one base, so this may be a read error. The J gene is TRBJ2-1, the V gene TRBV20-1; the match to TRBD2 covers 9 bases. CDR3 length: 14 residues. Germline lookup yields CDR1 DFQATT and CDR2 SNEGSKA (reference sequence). CDR3 DNA: TGCAGTGCTAAGCTAGCGGGACCCTACAATGAGCAGTCCTTC. Protein: CSAKLAGPYNEQSF.